This paragraph reports one T cell receptor beta chain. Its antigen is not known. The CDR3 sequence is 18 residues long. Germline trimming cut 6 bases from V and 6 bases from J; bases unmatched to any gene: 22. These data belong to a study of T cell repertoires in cytomegalovirus infection. Study information: TCR beta signatures that were public indicated CMV infection and matching HLA type.

TCRdb re-called the reads with MiXCR, one entry per CDR3 protein. The table lists about 310,000 distinct CDR3 sequences, roughly 25% of them singletons. General study points: Cumulative frequency of public TCR beta families picked out carriers of CMV plus the relevant HLA. HLA-C-restricted CMV clonotypes gave the most frequent clonotype in two of eight donors.

The TCR was taken from a human donor in good health (CMV status not recorded). Some clones in this sample may be carry-over from other donors' samples. The sample consisted of cultured PBMCs, taken from culture after CMV antigen stimulation. The V and J genes are TRBV12-3 or TRBV12-4 and TRBJ1-1, with TRBD1 matching over 7 bases. CDR3 protein: CASRINRGRPNRTAEAFF. CDR3 sequence (DNA): TGTGCCAGCAGGATAAACAGGGGTCGGCCTAATCGAACCGCTGAAGCTTTCTTT.